The 21 T cell receptor beta chains reported below all come from one sample, sequenced in a study of cytomegalovirus exposure and HLA in healthy donors. PCR involved 60 Vbeta and 13 Jbeta primers. Profiled with immunoSEQ multiplex PCR; TCRdb holds only in-frame clones, not every one. The top ten hold over 2.5% of the sample, which has about 140,000 clones, 78% seen once. Sequencing input: PBMCs. Receptors were obtained from a male donor in good health and CMV-seronegative.

V gene TRBV13 combines with J gene TRBJ1-1; D might be TRBD1 (5 bases). Germline V gene sequence: CDR1 PRHDT, CDR2 FYEKMQ (reference sequence). The CDR3 runs 17 residues. The germline V and J ends were trimmed by 5 bases and 2 bases, with 21 bases remaining between them. In nucleotides, the CDR3 is TGTGCCAGCAGCCTAACAGGACACTCCGGAGCCAACACTGAAGCTTTCTTT. This encodes CASSLTGHSGANTEAFF.

This clone has only one observation. The V gene is TRBV7-2, the J gene TRBJ2-3; TRBD1 matches 9 bases. Germline loops: CDR1 SGHTA, CDR2 FQGNSA. The CDR3 covers 15 residues. The J segment lost 10 bases and the V segment lost 4 bases, leaving 12 bases of the junction unmatched. CDR3 DNA sequence: TGTGCCAGCAGCTCTGACAGGGGGGGAATGGGTCCGCAGTATTTT. This codes for CASSSDRGGMGPQYF.

This chain uses TRBV11-2 with TRBJ2-1; 12 bases fit TRBD2. CDR3 length: 16 residues. The V gene's germline CDR1 is SGHAT and CDR2 FQNNGV. V gave up 0 bases and J gave up 8 bases; unmatched junction bases: 5. CDR3 protein: CASSLDPSGRGDEQFF. The CDR3 nucleotides read TGTGCCAGCAGCTTAGATCCTAGCGGGAGGGGAGATGAGCAGTTCTTC.

The genes are TRBV15 and TRBJ1-4, with 8 bases identical to TRBD1. The length of the CDR3 is 16 residues. The V gene's germline CDR1 is LNHNV and CDR2 YYDKDF (reference sequence). Trimming at V came to 1 base and at J to 5 bases, leaving 6 bases not matched to a gene. The CDR3 here is CATSRGRTGSNEKLFF. The CDR3 DNA follows: TGTGCCACCAGCAGAGGGAGGACAGGGAGCAATGAAAAACTGTTTTTT. The variable domain in full, with the rest retrieved from reference TRBV15 and TRBJ1-4, is DAMVIQNPRYQVTQFGKPVTLSCSQTLNHNVMYWYQQKSSQAPKLLFHYYDKDFNNEADTPDNFQSRRPNTSFCFLDIRSPGLGDTAMYLCATSRGRTGSNEKLFFGSGTQLSVL.

This clone was picked up a small number of times. The J gene is TRBJ2-6, the V gene TRBV4-1; no clear D gene. The germline gives CDR1 MGHRA, CDR2 YSYEKL. There are 15 residues in the CDR3. Trimming removed 4 bases from V and 0 bases from J, with 7 bases in between. As DNA, the CDR3 is TGCGCCAGCAGCCTACTGATCTCTGGGGCCAACGTCCTGACTTTC. Protein: CASSLLISGANVLTF.

The chain is built from TRBV6-5 and TRBJ2-5, with D possibly matching TRBD1 (5 bases). Germline CDR1 MNHEY, CDR2 SVGAGI. Trimming shortened V by 8 bases and J by 2 bases, and 9 bases separated the two germline ends. The CDR3 covers 12 residues. CDR3 bases: TGTGCCAGCGGACACCTTCAAGAGACCCAGTACTTC. As protein: CASGHLQETQYF.

The V call is TRBV30, the J call TRBJ1-3; 11 nucleotides align to TRBD1. The germline gives CDR1 GTSNPN, CDR2 SVGIG (reference sequence). The J segment lost 0 bases and the V segment lost 4 bases, leaving 8 bases of the junction unmatched. This CDR3 has 17 residues. The CDR3 DNA follows: TGTGCCTGGACCCGGACAGGGGGCCGCTTCTCTGGAAACACCATATATTTT. Protein: CAWTRTGGRFSGNTIYF.

The chain carries TRBV30 and TRBJ1-3; 9 nucleotides align to TRBD1. V dropped 0 bases and J dropped 7; count of bases not matched to a gene: 1. The CDR3 has 13 amino acids. Germline-derived CDR1 and CDR2 are GTSNPN and SVGIG (reference sequence). The chain's CDR3 is CAWSVQGANTIYF. In nucleotides, the CDR3 is TGTGCCTGGAGTGTACAGGGGGCGAACACCATATATTTT. Full variable domain (outside the CDR3, taken from reference TRBV30 and TRBJ1-3): SQTIHQWPATLVQPVGSPLSLECTVEGTSNPNLYWYRQAAGRGLQLLFYSVGIGQISSEVPQNLSASRPQDRQFILSSKKLLLSDSGFYLCAWSVQGANTIYFGEGSWLTVV.

This chain links TRBV9 with TRBJ2-3; TRBD2 matches 15 bases. J gave up 1 base and V 4 bases, and 16 bases lay outside the gene matches. Germline V lookup: CDR1 SGDLS, CDR2 YYNGEE. The CDR3 loop spans 21 amino acids. CDR3 coding DNA: TGTGCCAGCAGCCCCGGGACTAGCGGGGGGACCTCCCTAAGCGGCACAGATACGCAGTATTTT. It is translated as CASSPGTSGGTSLSGTDTQYF.

The chain uses TRBV5-1 and TRBJ1-2; D is perhaps TRBD1 (5 bases). This CDR3 contains 13 residues. Germline CDR1 and CDR2: SGHRS and YFSETQ. V lost 3 bases, J lost 14 bases, and 20 bases lay in between. The CDR3 protein is CASSWGDGPFFTF. The CDR3, as DNA: TGCGCCAGCAGCTGGGGGGACGGACCCTTTTTTACCTTC.

This rearrangement joins TRBV6-4 to TRBJ2-7, with D unclear. This CDR3 contains 9 residues. Germline V gene lookup returns CDR1 MRHNA and CDR2 SNTAGT. V was cut by 8 bases and J by 3 bases, with 2 bases left in between. CDR3 amino acids: CASLYEQYF. CDR3 in DNA: TGTGCCAGCCTCTACGAGCAGTACTTC.

V and J are TRBV19 and TRBJ2-3; 7 positions agree with TRBD1. Germline-derived CDR1 and CDR2 are LNHDA and SQIVND (reference sequence). This CDR3 contains 14 residues. V gave up 5 bases and J gave up 9 bases; unmatched junction bases: 11. In DNA, the CDR3 is TGTGCCAGTAGTGTCGACAGACAGGGCTTAACGCAGTATTTT. Its protein product is CASSVDRQGLTQYF.

In its sample, this clone was seen a few times. V gene TRBV30 combines with J gene TRBJ2-5; 13 bases match TRBD2. The CDR3 is 20 residues long. The trim removed 5 bases at V and 3 bases at J, leaving 21 bases unmatched. Germline lookup yields CDR1 GTSNPN and CDR2 SVGIG (reference sequence). CDR3 coding DNA: TGTGCCTGGCAACTAGCGGGAGGGCGGGTCTCGGTTCGTGCGGAAGAGACCCAGTACTTC. Translated, it gives CAWQLAGGRVSVRAEETQYF.

As concerns this clone: Other DNA sequences from this sample encode an identical CDR3 as well. The rearrangement joins TRBV5-4 to TRBJ1-2; tentative D call: TRBD1 (5 bases). The V gene lost 4 bases and the J gene lost 0 bases, with 22 bases spanning the gap. This CDR3 has 18 residues. The germline V gene encodes CDR1 SGHNT and CDR2 YYREEE (reference sequence). CDR3 sequence: CASSLASFKGLPNYGYTF. The CDR3 DNA is TGTGCCAGCAGCCTGGCCTCCTTTAAGGGGTTACCTAACTATGGCTACACCTTC.

This clone showed up just a few times. At one end the junction does not follow the germline gene, possibly because of a read error. The gene calls are TRBV7-7 and TRBJ2-5; unclear D gene. The CDR3 spans 20 residues. Germline CDR1 and CDR2: SSHAT and FNYEAQ (reference sequence). The CDR3 bases are TGTGCTAGCAGCTTAGTCCCCACCCTCAGAACCTCTTTGTACCAAGAGACCCAGTACTTC. It encodes CASSLVPTLRTSLYQETQYF.

V and J are TRBV30 and TRBJ1-6, with TRBD1 matching 10 bases. CDR1 is GTSNPN, CDR2 SVGIG, per germline (reference sequence). J was trimmed by 9 bases and V by 2 bases; bases with no gene match: 4. This CDR3 is built from 14 residues. CDR3 coding DNA: TGTGCCTGGAGTTTGGGACAGGGGACTTCACCCCTCCACTTT. This translates into CAWSLGQGTSPLHF. Full variable domain (outside the CDR3, taken from reference TRBV30 and TRBJ1-6): SQTIHQWPATLVQPVGSPLSLECTVEGTSNPNLYWYRQAAGRGLQLLFYSVGIGQISSEVPQNLSASRPQDRQFILSSKKLLLSDSGFYLCAWSLGQGTSPLHFGNGTRLTVT.

The V gene is TRBV5-4, the J gene TRBJ1-2; unclear D gene. V was clipped by 4 bases and J by 3 bases, with 22 bases between them. CDR3 size: 17 residues. Germline V gene data show CDR1 as SGHNT and CDR2 as YYREEE (reference sequence). The CDR3 spells CASSLIIHTTPYYGYTF. CDR3 DNA sequence: TGTGCCAGCAGCCTAATAATCCATACTACCCCATACTATGGCTACACCTTC.

The chain couples TRBV6-1 to TRBJ1-5; no firm D call. CDR3 size: 13 residues. Trimming pared 7 bases from V and 6 bases from J, leaving 13 bases between. Germline V gene data show CDR1 as MNHNS and CDR2 as SASEGT. DNA for the CDR3: TGTGCCAGCAATGTTTTAGAGGGTCAGCCCCAGCATTTT. This codes for CASNVLEGQPQHF.

V gene TRBV27 combines with J gene TRBJ2-1; TRBD2 is a possible D gene (6 bases). Trimming removed 6 bases from V and 9 bases from J, with 12 bases in between. This CDR3 is built from 12 residues. Germline V gene sequence: CDR1 MNHEY, CDR2 SMNVEV (reference sequence). CDR3 region: CASRIREVEQFF. In nucleotides, the CDR3 is TGTGCCAGCAGAATTAGGGAGGTTGAGCAGTTCTTC.

The J gene is TRBJ2-7, the V gene TRBV27; TRBD1 aligns across 8 bases. The CDR3 runs to 15 residues. The trim removed 0 bases at V and 2 bases at J, leaving 3 bases unmatched. Germline-derived CDR1 and CDR2 are MNHEY and SMNVEV (reference sequence). The CDR3 spells CASSLSIQGAYEQYF. The CDR3 DNA reads TGTGCCAGCAGTTTATCGATACAGGGGGCCTACGAGCAGTACTTC.

The rearrangement joins TRBV11-3 to TRBJ1-1, with D perhaps matching TRBD1 (5 bases). V was clipped by 6 bases and J by 0 bases, with 20 bases between them. Germline-derived CDR1 and CDR2 are SGHNT and YENEEA. The CDR3 runs to 17 residues. CDR3 in amino acids: CASRSRRGETMNTEAFF. CDR3 DNA: TGTGCCAGCAGATCTAGGAGGGGCGAGACCATGAACACTGAAGCTTTCTTT.